This TCR beta chain was recovered during a study of graft-versus-host responses after intestinal transplantation (dated by TCRdb to the early 2020s). Regarding the research as a whole: The transplants that recipients got were multivisceral, liver-intestinal, or isolated intestinal. To identify alloreactive clones, pre-transplant mixed lymphocyte reaction products were sequenced and then compared with unstimulated pre-transplant donor and recipient T cells. A peak of at least 4% donor T cells among recipient peripheral blood mononuclear cells was the definition used for donor T cell macrochimerism. After intestinal transplantation, graft-versus-host and host-versus-graft alloreactive T cell clones in the graft, circulation and bone marrow were tracked using bulk TCR-beta CDR3 sequencing. Every recipient was given anti-thymocyte globulin induction, then maintenance tacrolimus and steroids for approximately 3 years. A cohort of about two dozen intestinal transplant recipients, including one retransplant, was enrolled, and a few patients lacking pretransplant specimens were excluded. Samples from three later patients were sequenced in-house on an Illumina MiSeq with MiXCR processing rather than by the commercial service.

Reading from cysteine to phenylalanine, the CDR3 counts 14 amino acids. The DNA shown is the 42-base CDR3, in frame from base 1. Library preparation was by the immunoSEQ multiplex PCR assay. For most patients, genomic DNA was isolated using the Qiagen DNeasy Blood and Tissue Kit and was shipped frozen to Adaptive Biotechnologies for TCR sequencing. High-throughput TCR-beta CDR3 sequencing of genomic DNA from most patients was performed by Adaptive Biotechnologies. The original methods were these. Adaptive's ImmunoSEQ software was the source of the TCR sequencing data for about 18 patients, while a few other patients were processed with MiXCR and VDJtools. CD4 versus CD8 sorting errors were corrected by removing sequences found in both subsets at a frequency ratio below 5:1. Because the origin of CDR3 nucleotide sequences shared between donor and recipient could not be assigned, those sequences were removed. Alloreactive clones required at least 2-fold expansion over unstimulated cells and minimum CFSE-low frequency of 0.002% (template counts) or 0.001% (read counts). Mappable clones were those detected in sequenced pre-transplant spleen, lymph node, or MLR CFSE-low populations of the donor or recipient. Cumulative frequency of alloreactive clones was calculated as a percentage of all sequences weighted by copy number. The immuneACCESS repertoire file appears here via TCRdb, limited to in-frame rearrangements. These files lack a portion of the clones; in checked studies, under half of the deficit traces to unresolved V genes, and the cause of the others is not known. V and J calls and clone size follow that table, whereas D and trimming were derived from the DNA. This sample lists approximately 14,000 clones; roughly 29% were detected once. 3.9% of the sample is in the top ten clones.

Overall results and qualifications from the work: The conclusions were limited by the relatively low number and heterogeneity of the intestinal transplant patients. GvH clones were detected in recipient bone marrow, and some appeared earlier in ileal mucosa or blood, consistent with an intestinal mucosal origin. Early after transplant, peak levels of circulating GvH clones were found to be associated with declines in HvG clones. In the allografts of patients with donor T cell macrochimerism, GvH to HvG T cell clonal ratios were high.

According to the study, the label for this sample's time point signals: cells obtained before transplantation from donor or recipient. In the mixed lymphocyte reactions, roughly 200,000 CFSE-labeled pre-transplant responders were plated with roughly 200,000 irradiated violet-dye-labeled stimulators and cultured for approximately six days. After the mixed lymphocyte reaction, proliferating CD3+CD4+CFSE-low and CD3+CD8+CFSE-low responder cells were FACS-sorted on a BD Influx sorter. This clone appeared a single time. The input lacks base qualities; no much larger clone sits a single base away. This material consisted of alloreactive CD4+ T cells from a mixed lymphocyte reaction culture, taken before intestinal transplant. What this sample's cell subset or site label stands for: CFSE-low proliferating T cells sorted from roughly six-day pre-transplant mixed lymphocyte reaction (GvH or HvG direction). The source of this sequence is a human patient who received an intestinal transplant. The rearranged chain carries TRBV21-1 and TRBJ1-5. TRBV21-1 constitutes a pseudogene. The CDR3 protein is CASSNSGRDQPQHF. The DNA sequence follows: TGTGCCAGCAGCAACAGCGGCAGGGATCAGCCCCAGCATTTT.